The source of this T cell receptor (beta chain) is a study of T cell repertoires in cytomegalovirus infection. Study as a whole: In public TCR beta signatures, there were indications of both CMV infection and matching HLA type. General study results and limits: The ex vivo response was dominated by HLA-C-restricted CMV-specific TCR beta clonotypes.

V lost 5 bases, J lost 5 bases, and 10 bases lay in between. Germline CDR1 is SGHVS and CDR2 is FNYEAQ. This CDR3 comprises 12 residues. This clonotype was found a few times. No antigen is known for it. TCRdb reprocessed the reads via MiXCR and lists one record per CDR3 protein. The sample holds hundreds of thousands of distinct CDR3 sequences; around 30% are singletons and the top ten take around 15%. This TCR came from a human donor in good health (CMV status not recorded). Some clones in this sample may be carry-over from other donors' samples. The source material was cultured CD8+ T cells from PBMCs, sampled from culture after CMV antigen stimulation. The J gene is TRBJ2-7, the V gene TRBV7-6; D might be TRBD2 (5 bases). Here the CDR3 reads CASSPTRNEQYF. The CDR3 DNA sequence: TGTGCCAGCAGCCCCACTAGGAACGAGCAGTACTTC.